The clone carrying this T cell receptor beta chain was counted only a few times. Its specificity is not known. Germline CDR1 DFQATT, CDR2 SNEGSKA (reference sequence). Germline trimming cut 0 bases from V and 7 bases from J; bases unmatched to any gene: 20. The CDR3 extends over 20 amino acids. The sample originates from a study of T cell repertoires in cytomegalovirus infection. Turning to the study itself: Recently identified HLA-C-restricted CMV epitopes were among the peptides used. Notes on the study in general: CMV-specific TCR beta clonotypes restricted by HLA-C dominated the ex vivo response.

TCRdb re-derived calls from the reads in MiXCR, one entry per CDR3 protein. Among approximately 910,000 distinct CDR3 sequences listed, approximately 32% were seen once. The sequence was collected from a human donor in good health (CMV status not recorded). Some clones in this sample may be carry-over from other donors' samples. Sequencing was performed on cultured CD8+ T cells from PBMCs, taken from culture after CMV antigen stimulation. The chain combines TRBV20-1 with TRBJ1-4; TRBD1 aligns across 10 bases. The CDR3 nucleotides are TGCAGTGCTAGAGACGTTCTATCCGGGACAGGGGCAATAGAAAGTGAAAAACTGTTTTTT. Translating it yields CSARDVLSGTGAIESEKLFF.